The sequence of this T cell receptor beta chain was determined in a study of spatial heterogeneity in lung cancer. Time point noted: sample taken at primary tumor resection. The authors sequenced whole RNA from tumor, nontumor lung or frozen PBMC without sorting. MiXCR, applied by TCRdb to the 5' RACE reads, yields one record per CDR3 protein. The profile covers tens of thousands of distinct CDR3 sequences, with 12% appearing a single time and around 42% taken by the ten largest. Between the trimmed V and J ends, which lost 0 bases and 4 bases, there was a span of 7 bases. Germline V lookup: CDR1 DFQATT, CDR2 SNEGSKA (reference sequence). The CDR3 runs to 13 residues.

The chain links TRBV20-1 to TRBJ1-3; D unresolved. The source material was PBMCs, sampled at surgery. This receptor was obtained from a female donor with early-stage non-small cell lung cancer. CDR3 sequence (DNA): TGCAGTGCTAGAGAAGGCACAGGAAACACCATATATTTT. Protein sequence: CSAREGTGNTIYF.